The 15 T cell receptor beta chains below come from one sample, sequenced in a study of blood T cells in healthy people across ages. Using a J-beta primer mix together with a sample-barcoded 5' primer, a second PCR was run for about 6 to 12 cycles. One entry per CDR3 protein, called by TCRdb with MiXCR from the 5' RACE reads. The data contain about 290,000 distinct CDR3 sequences, roughly 26% of them singletons. Sequencing was carried out using blood. These receptors all come from a woman between 70 and 85 years old in good health.

The table lists this clonotype with many counts. This sequence joins TRBV7-2 and TRBJ2-3, with 15 bases matching TRBD2. Germline V lookup: CDR1 SGHTA, CDR2 FQGNSA. This CDR3 region has 16 residues. The junction had 3 bases not matched to a gene; V was cut back by 5 bases and J by 3 bases. The CDR3 DNA reads as TGTGCCAGCAGCCCCGGACTAGCGGGAGGGACAGATACGCAGTATTTT. This encodes CASSPGLAGGTDTQYF.

The genes are TRBV7-3 and TRBJ1-1; no definite D call. Trimming took off 2 bases at V and 6 bases at J, with 10 bases between the two ends. Germline V gene sequence: CDR1 SGHTA, CDR2 FQGTGA. The CDR3 is made up of 13 amino acids. The CDR3 DNA follows: TGTGCCAGCAGCTTAGAGTGGGGTGCTGAAGCTTTCTTT. It specifies CASSLEWGAEAFF.

V gene TRBV5-1 combines with J gene TRBJ1-3, with D possibly being TRBD1 (5 bases). Trimming shortened V by 4 bases and J by 0 bases, and 14 bases separated the two germline ends. Germline V lookup: CDR1 SGHRS, CDR2 YFSETQ. The CDR3 extends over 16 amino acids. The CDR3 loop reads CASSVKGTDSGNTIYF. The CDR3 nucleotides read TGCGCCAGCAGCGTTAAGGGGACGGACTCTGGAAACACCATATATTTT.

This clonotype was picked up many times. The chain combines TRBV9 with TRBJ2-5; no reliable D call. Trimming removed 0 bases at V and 5 bases at J, with 2 bases between. The CDR3 covers 11 residues. Looked up from germline, CDR1 is SGDLS and CDR2 is YYNGEE. CDR3 residues: CASSVAETQYF. In DNA form, the CDR3 reads TGTGCCAGCAGCGTAGCGGAGACCCAGTACTTC.

This clonotype was observed a handful of times. V usage is TRBV7-3 and J usage is TRBJ2-1; tentatively, D is TRBD2 (6 bases). Germline loops: CDR1 SGHTA, CDR2 FQGTGA. V gave up 2 bases and J gave up 4 bases, with 12 bases separating them. The CDR3 totals 15 residues. The CDR3 here is CASSLSSGGYNEQFF. The CDR3 DNA sequence: TGTGCCAGCAGCTTATCCAGTGGGGGGTACAATGAGCAGTTCTTC. Full variable domain (outside the CDR3, taken from reference TRBV7-3 and TRBJ2-1): GAGVSQTPSNKVTEKGKYVELRCDPISGHTALYWYRQSLGQGPEFLIYFQGTGAADDSGLPNDRFFAVRPEGSVSTLKIQRTERGDSAVYLCASSLSSGGYNEQFFGPGTRLTVL.

The CDR3 DNA sequence: TGCGCCAGCAGCCAACCAGCGGGGCTCCTTAACTACAATGAGCAGTTCTTC. It yields the protein CASSQPAGLLNYNEQFF. The chain couples TRBV4-3 to TRBJ2-1; TRBD2 aligns across 7 bases. The trim removed 2 bases at V and 3 bases at J, leaving 10 bases unmatched. The germline CDR1 and CDR2 sequences are LGHNA and YSLEER. The CDR3 spans 17 residues.

The chain employs TRBV20-1 and TRBJ1-5; 7 bases are shared with TRBD1. The CDR3 runs 13 residues. The V gene end was trimmed by 3 bases and the J gene end by 7 bases; junction bases not matched to a gene: 6. The V gene's germline CDR1 is DFQATT and CDR2 SNEGSKA (reference sequence). The CDR3 DNA sequence: TGCAGTGCTAGCCGACAGGGTGGGCAGCCCCAGCATTTT. Translation: CSASRQGGQPQHF.

J is TRBJ2-5 and V is TRBV29-1; TRBD1 matches 8 bases. The DNA end lines up better with TRBJ2-1; the J call may be wrong. This CDR3 is 14 amino acids long. Germline V gives CDR1 SQVTM, CDR2 ANQGSEA. This CDR3 reads CSASGTGSNNEQFF. CDR3 in DNA: TGCAGCGCTTCCGGGACAGGTAGTAACAATGAGCAGTTCTTC.

This clonotype was recorded a few times. The J gene is TRBJ1-4, the V gene TRBV7-2; D possibly corresponds to TRBD1 (6 bases). This CDR3 comprises 14 residues. V shed 5 bases and J shed 5 bases, with 12 bases lying between them. Germline CDR1 SGHTA, CDR2 FQGNSA. The CDR3 reads CASSRGRLNEKLFF. CDR3 coding DNA: TGTGCCAGCAGCCGGGGGCGGCTGAATGAAAAACTGTTTTTT.

CDR3 coding DNA: TGCAGTGCCCCCTGGGGTATCTACAATGAGCAGTTCTTC. It yields the protein CSAPWGIYNEQFF. The chain is built from TRBV20-1 and TRBJ2-5; D is ambiguous. The DNA matches TRBJ2-1 better at its end, which makes the J call doubtful. Germline V CDR1 and CDR2: DFQATT, SNEGSKA (reference sequence). CDR3 length: 13 residues.

V and J are TRBV20-1 and TRBJ1-4, with a weak D call TRBD1 (6 bases). In germline, CDR1 is DFQATT, CDR2 SNEGSKA (reference sequence). The CDR3 is made up of 16 amino acids. V was pared by 0 bases and J by 6 bases, with 17 bases between. The CDR3 loop reads CSARDNRGAGYEKLFF. The CDR3 DNA reads TGCAGTGCTAGAGATAATAGGGGGGCAGGCTATGAAAAACTGTTTTTT.

This clonotype has just a few counts. CDR3 amino acids: CASSRSEAGDTEAFF. CDR3 DNA sequence: TGTGCCAGCAGCCGTTCCGAGGCCGGGGACACTGAAGCTTTCTTT. The rearrangement links TRBV7-9 to TRBJ1-1; D is undetermined. V was shortened by 5 bases and J by 3 bases, with 16 bases between the two germline ends. CDR3 size: 15 residues. CDR1 is SEHNR and CDR2 is FQNEAQ in the germline V gene (reference sequence).

At least ten counts were recorded for this clonotype. The chain has TRBV29-1 and TRBJ2-5; 12 bases are a match to TRBD1. The CDR3 covers 14 residues. The germline V gene encodes CDR1 SQVTM and CDR2 ANQGSEA. With V trimmed by 4 bases and J by 5 bases, 5 bases remained unmatched. This chain's CDR3 is CSVAGDRGRETQYF. In DNA form, the CDR3 reads TGCAGCGTTGCTGGGGACAGGGGGCGCGAGACCCAGTACTTC.

Only a few counts were recorded for this clonotype. The chain uses TRBV10-3 and TRBJ1-1; 7 bases align to TRBD1. The CDR3 runs to 12 residues. Losses at the gene ends were 5 bases for V and 3 bases for J; bases not matched to a gene: 0. CDR1 ENHRY and CDR2 SYGVKD come from the germline V gene. The CDR3 coding sequence is TGTGCCATCAGTACAGGGGACACTGAAGCTTTCTTT. This sequence encodes CAISTGDTEAFF.

The rearrangement joins TRBV20-1 to TRBJ2-1; the D is unclear. The CDR3 sequence is 15 residues long. CDR1 and CDR2 (germline): DFQATT, SNEGSKA (reference sequence). The germline V and J ends were trimmed by 0 bases and 2 bases, with 11 bases remaining between them. CDR3 nucleotides: TGCAGTGCTAGAGATATGGTTTATCCCTACAATGAGCAGTTCTTC. Translated: CSARDMVYPYNEQFF.